This passage covers 4 T cell receptor gamma chains from one sample sequenced in a study of gamma-delta chains in newborns, infants, children. TCRdb repeated clone calling on the reads with CATT. The sample lists about 1,100 gamma-chain clones, around 40% occurring once. Sequenced material: blood. The receptor source for this set is a child who was a newborn, infant or young child, either healthy, febrile or measles-vaccinated (not recorded which).

The V and J genes are TRGV9 and TRGJP. Germline loops: CDR1 GITISATS, CDR2 ISYDGTV (reference sequence). V gave up 0 bases and J gave up 6 bases; unmatched junction bases: 5. CDR3 size: 17 residues. In nucleotides, the CDR3 is TGTGCCTTGTGGGAGGTGAGGTTAGAGTTGGGCAAAAAAATCAAGGTATTT. Encoded protein: CALWEVRLELGKKIKVF.

Details on this clone: The junction does not match germline at one end; this may be a read error. This chain uses TRGV9 with TRGJP. As TCRdb names no J gene, one was assigned here on the basis of a DNA match to germline. This CDR3 has 19 amino acids. Germline assignment: CDR1 GITISATS and CDR2 ISYDGTV (reference sequence). CDR3 sequence: CALWEFRIPQEVGKKIKVF. As DNA, the CDR3 is TGTGCCTTGTGGGAGTTCCGCATACCGCAAGAGGTGGGCAAAAAAATCAAGGTATTT.

This chain joins TRGV9 and TRGJP. The J gene is absent in TCRdb and was assigned here via DNA matching to germline. CDR3 length equals 17 residues. V lost 3 bases to trimming and J lost 3 bases; unmatched junction nucleotides: 5. From germline, CDR1 is GITISATS and CDR2 ISYDGTV (reference sequence). The CDR3 DNA reads as TGTGCCTTGTGGGAGATGAAGCAAGAGTTGGGCAAAAAAATCAAGGTATTT. This codes for CALWEMKQELGKKIKVF.

This clone was detected only a few times. The chain recombines TRGV3 with TRGJ1 or TRGJ2. There are 13 residues in the CDR3. V was clipped by 3 bases and J by 2 bases; unmatched bases: 4. Germline values: CDR1 VTNTFY, CDR2 YDVSTARD (reference sequence). In nucleotides, the CDR3 is TGTGCCACCTGGGACTCGGATTATTATAAGAAACTCTTT. This codes for CATWDSDYYKKLF.